These 20 T cell receptor beta chains were all obtained from the same sample, sequenced in a study of cytomegalovirus exposure and HLA in healthy donors. The PCR had 60 Vbeta and 13 Jbeta primers. The protocol was immunoSEQ multiplex PCR, while the TCRdb copy is restricted to in-frame clones and leaves out a portion. The sample yields around 150,000 clones, approximately 72% seen once. Sequenced: PBMCs. The receptors come from a man in his forties in good health and CMV-seropositive.

This chain uses TRBV7-9 with TRBJ2-1; TRBD1 is a possible D gene (5 bases). The CDR3 has 13 residues. Per germline, CDR1 SEHNR and CDR2 FQNEAQ (reference sequence). V lost 5 bases and J lost 7, with 12 bases in between. This CDR3 is CASSRGQGNEQFF. The CDR3 DNA is TGTGCCAGCAGCAGGGGTCAAGGGAATGAGCAGTTCTTC.

The genes are TRBV7-9 and TRBJ2-7, with 8 bases lining up with TRBD1. V lost 4 bases and J lost 6; bases outside the gene matches: 5. This CDR3 region has 13 residues. Germline lookup yields CDR1 SEHNR and CDR2 FQNEAQ (reference sequence). The DNA of the CDR3 is TGTGCCAGCAGCTGGGGACAGGCTGGCGAGCAGTACTTC. Amino acid sequence: CASSWGQAGEQYF.

The chain employs TRBV5-1 and TRBJ2-3; the D gene is possibly TRBD2 (7 bases). This CDR3 has 18 residues. Germline CDR1 is SGHRS and CDR2 is YFSETQ. V lost 0 bases, J lost 2 bases, and 19 bases lay in between. The CDR3 sequence is CASSLGVSGRGPTDTQYF. CDR3 bases: TGCGCCAGCAGCTTGGGGGTCTCTGGGCGGGGGCCCACAGATACGCAGTATTTT.

This sequence joins TRBV4-3 and TRBJ2-2; TRBD2 aligns across 7 bases. CDR3 length: 15 residues. V gave up 4 bases and J gave up 3 bases; unmatched junction bases: 5. Germline-derived CDR1 and CDR2 are LGHNA and YSLEER. This chain's CDR3 is CASSPQGGDTGELFF. The CDR3 DNA reads as TGCGCCAGCAGCCCTCAGGGAGGGGACACCGGGGAGCTGTTTTTT.

This clone appeared a few times. The chain is built from TRBV19 and TRBJ1-5; D might be TRBD1 (6 bases). Germline V CDR1 and CDR2: LNHDA, SQIVND (reference sequence). V gave up 5 bases and J gave up 6 bases, with 14 bases separating them. The length of the CDR3 is 14 residues. The CDR3 here is CASSSQGRPQPQHF. The CDR3 nucleotides are TGTGCCAGTAGTTCACAGGGACGGCCTCAGCCCCAGCATTTT.

The gene calls are TRBV25-1 and TRBJ2-7; the match to TRBD1 covers 8 bases. The J segment lost 4 bases and the V segment lost 4 bases, leaving 6 bases of the junction unmatched. There are 14 residues in the CDR3. Germline V gene sequence: CDR1 MGHDK, CDR2 SYGVNS. DNA of the CDR3: TGTGCCAGCAGTGTGGGGACAGGAGGATACGAGCAGTACTTC. It is translated as CASSVGTGGYEQYF.

The rearrangement links TRBV15 to TRBJ2-5; 7 bases align to TRBD1. The ends lost 1 base at V and 2 bases at J; junction bases unmatched: 16. The CDR3 runs 19 residues. Germline CDR1 is LNHNV and CDR2 is YYDKDF (reference sequence). The CDR3 here is CATSRGGADRADPQETQYF. CDR3 sequence (DNA): TGTGCCACCAGCAGAGGAGGGGCTGACAGGGCGGATCCTCAAGAGACCCAGTACTTC.

The CDR3 nucleotides are TGCAGCGCTGACAGGGGAGTCCAAGAGACCCAGTACTTC. Its translation: CSADRGVQETQYF. V is TRBV29-1 and J is TRBJ2-5; 8 positions agree with TRBD1. V dropped 7 bases and J dropped 1; count of bases not matched to a gene: 5. The V gene's germline CDR1 is SQVTM and CDR2 ANQGSEA. This CDR3 comprises 13 residues. The whole variable domain, filled in from reference TRBV29-1 and TRBJ2-5, reads SAVISQKPSRDICQRGTSLTIQCQVDSQVTMMFWYRQQPGQSLTLIATANQGSEATYESGFVIDKFPISRPNLTFSTLTVSNMSPEDSSIYLCSADRGVQETQYFGPGTRLLVL.

V is TRBV7-2 and J is TRBJ2-5; tentative D call: TRBD2 (5 bases). CDR1 and CDR2 from the germline V gene are SGHTA and FQGNSA. V was cut by 5 bases and J by 1 base, with 8 bases left in between. The CDR3 spans 13 residues. The CDR3 DNA reads as TGTGCCAGCAGCGGACTGGTCCAAGAGACCCAGTACTTC. Residues: CASSGLVQETQYF.

This clone has only a few counts. The chain links TRBV14 to TRBJ1-1; 9 nucleotides line up with TRBD1. The CDR3 loop spans 13 amino acids. Per the germline V gene, CDR1 is SGHDN and CDR2 is FVKESK. After removal of 4 bases from V and 4 bases from J, the junction contained 1 base not matched to a gene. Written as DNA, the CDR3 is TGTGCCAGCAGCCGACAGGGGGGCACTGAAGCTTTCTTT. Protein product: CASSRQGGTEAFF.

Of note for this clone: Other DNA sequences in this specimen translate into the identical CDR3. The rearrangement links TRBV9 to TRBJ2-7; 8 positions match TRBD1. V shed 2 bases and J 6 bases; nucleotides not matched to a gene: 4. The CDR3 has 13 amino acids. Per the germline V gene, CDR1 is SGDLS and CDR2 is YYNGEE. The CDR3 region has the DNA TGTGCCAGCAGCGTGGACAGGGTTAGCGAGCAGTACTTC. Protein: CASSVDRVSEQYF.

In this sample, this clone turned up a few times. The chain recombines TRBV9 with TRBJ2-1, with a possible D match to TRBD2 (6 bases). V was cut by 3 bases and J by 8 bases, with 15 bases left in between. This CDR3 contains 14 residues. Germline lookup yields CDR1 SGDLS and CDR2 YYNGEE. CDR3 bases: TGTGCCAGCAGCGCGGGGGAACAGACTCATGAGCAGTTCTTC. It specifies CASSAGEQTHEQFF.

The chain combines TRBV6-6 with TRBJ2-2, with D possibly TRBD2 on 5 matching bases. The CDR3 spans 14 residues. Trimming pared 0 bases from V and 4 bases from J, leaving 6 bases between. Germline CDR1 MNHNY, CDR2 SVGAGI (reference sequence). CDR3 residues: CASSYSEVTGELFF. CDR3 DNA sequence: TGTGCCAGCAGTTACTCGGAGGTCACCGGGGAGCTGTTTTTT.

The rearrangement links TRBV2 to TRBJ1-1; D gene ambiguous. Germline CDR1 SNHLY, CDR2 FYNNEI. The CDR3 contains 12 residues. The ends were cut back, 6 bases at V and 8 bases at J, with 13 bases in the middle. The CDR3 region has the DNA TGTGCCAGCAGGGCCCCAGGCATCGAAGCTTTCTTT. Residues: CASRAPGIEAFF.

This clone came up a few times. V is TRBV9 and J is TRBJ2-7, with 9 bases lining up with TRBD1. CDR1 and CDR2 from the germline V gene are SGDLS and YYNGEE. Unmatched junction bases numbered 8, after V lost 0 bases and J lost 7 bases. The CDR3 covers 15 residues. The CDR3 loop reads CASSVGVDRGREQYF. The CDR3 bases are TGTGCCAGCAGCGTAGGAGTGGACAGGGGAAGGGAGCAGTACTTC. The whole variable domain, remainder taken from reference TRBV9 and TRBJ2-7, is DSGVTQTPKHLITATGQRVTLRCSPRSGDLSVYWYQQSLDQGLQFLIQYYNGEERAKGNILERFSAQQFPDLHSELNLSSLELGDSALYFCASSVGVDRGREQYFGPGTRLTVT.

This clone has a handful of counts. This rearrangement joins TRBV5-1 to TRBJ1-5, with 7 bases matching TRBD1. Per germline, CDR1 SGHRS and CDR2 YFSETQ. The J segment lost 6 bases and the V segment lost 3 bases, leaving 9 bases of the junction unmatched. The CDR3 has 15 residues. The CDR3 loop reads CASSSTGETSQPQHF. The CDR3 DNA follows: TGCGCCAGCAGCTCAACAGGGGAGACTTCTCAGCCCCAGCATTTT.

The rearrangement uses TRBV6-5 and TRBJ1-2; D gene unclear. With 2 bases removed from V and 4 bases from J, the gap between germline ends came to 11 bases. The CDR3 runs to 14 residues. Germline CDR1 reads MNHEY; CDR2 reads SVGAGI. The CDR3 DNA is TGTGCCAGCAGTTACCAACCGGGAACCTATGGCTACACCTTC. It translates to CASSYQPGTYGYTF.

The chain joins TRBV7-9 to TRBJ2-3; TRBD1 matches 9 bases. Looked up from germline, CDR1 is SEHNR and CDR2 is FQNEAQ (reference sequence). Trimming at V came to 1 base and at J to 4 bases, leaving 3 bases not matched to a gene. The CDR3 is made up of 15 amino acids. CDR3 residues: CASSLDRGRSDTQYF. The CDR3 DNA sequence: TGTGCCAGCAGCTTAGACAGGGGGCGGTCAGATACGCAGTATTTT.

In its sample, this clone was seen once. The rearrangement joins TRBV9 to TRBJ2-5, with 9 bases aligning to TRBD1. V shed 5 bases, J shed 5 bases, and the junction held 10 bases outside the gene matches. The CDR3 extends over 15 amino acids. CDR1 is SGDLS and CDR2 is YYNGEE in the germline V gene. The CDR3 reads CASSLGGQGSETQYF. The CDR3 coding sequence is TGTGCCAGCAGTCTTGGGGGACAGGGCTCGGAGACCCAGTACTTC.

In regard to this clone: Compared with germline, one end of the junction differs, possibly owing to a read error. Distinct nucleotide sequences in the sample also encode this CDR3. CDR3 coding DNA: TGCGCCAGCAGCCAAGATCCGGGACAGTTCTATGGCTACACCTTC. It encodes CASSQDPGQFYGYTF. J is TRBJ1-2 and V is TRBV14; 7 bases are shared with TRBD1. Germline lookup yields CDR1 SGHDN and CDR2 FVKESK. The CDR3 is 15 amino acids.